Ten or more counts support the clone carrying this T cell receptor beta chain. The antigen is unknown. This specimen belongs to a study of T-cell reconstitution after alpha-beta-depleted transplantation in children. The study, taken as a whole, reports: Several hundred rapidly expanded clones from non-depleted graft cells reportedly supplied alpha-beta T cells about two months post-transplant. Surviving recipient T cells and thymic progenitors accounted for the high day-60 TCRbeta diversity observed in some patients.

This CDR3 is built from 13 residues. Germline lookup yields CDR1 SQVTM and CDR2 ANQGSEA. Trimming pared 6 bases from V and 10 bases from J, leaving 19 bases between. Unique molecular identifiers featured in how the TCRbeta library was prepared. Each CDR3 protein gets one entry after TCRdb re-called the PCR reads with MiXCR. This table has 350,000 to 500,000 distinct CDR3 sequences, roughly 43% appearing once. The chain joins TRBV29-1 to TRBJ2-1, with D perhaps TRBD1 or TRBD2 (5 bases each). The receptor comes from a girl aged 2 to 10 with aplastic anemia, due to receive a stem cell transplant. The sequencing here drew on PBMCs, taken before TCRalphabeta/CD19-depleted stem cell transplant. The CDR3 nucleotides are TGCAGCGTGGGACGGCCGACTATCAACGAGCAGTTCTTC. Amino acid sequence: CSVGRPTINEQFF.